This entry concerns a single T cell receptor beta chain. The target antigen is unknown. One end of the junction does not line up with germline, which may come from a read error. In the PCR, 60 Vbeta and 13 Jbeta primers were used. TCRdb keeps only in-frame clones here, not all; method: immunoSEQ multiplex PCR. The sample shows 60,000 or so clones, about 80% of them seen only once. The data belong to a study of cytomegalovirus exposure and HLA in healthy donors. Findings of the study overall: Published work reported that the classifier diagnosed cytomegalovirus status with high specificity and sensitivity.

Germline CDR1 SSHAT, CDR2 FNYEAQ (reference sequence). The CDR3 is 13 amino acids. The sample taken for sequencing was PBMCs. The J gene is TRBJ2-7, the V gene TRBV7-7, with 10 bases fitting TRBD2. The sequence was obtained from a middle-aged woman in good health and CMV-seropositive. This CDR3 is CASSLAGAREQYF. Written as DNA, the CDR3 is TGTGCTAGCAGTCTAGCGGGGGCAAGGGAGCAGTACTTC.